This T cell receptor beta chain comes out of a study of tumor-infiltrating lymphocytes in primary liver carcinoma. Turning to the study itself: Patients diagnosed with primary liver carcinoma received treatment through surgical resection. Each sample had roughly 3.5 to 7.5 million productive TCRbeta reads regardless of tissue type. Measuring about 4 to 10 cm across, the tumors were staged as T1-T3 N0M0. Study-wide findings and caveats: Tumor region pairs showed greater overlap than either tumor-adjacent or tumor-blood pairs did.

Unsorted whole blood yielded the blood RNA, and germline DNA was also extracted. CDR3 length equals 16 residues. Trimming cost V 1 base and J 6 bases, with 19 bases left between them. Germline V CDR1 and CDR2: MNHNY, SVGAGI (reference sequence). As to this clonotype: The antigen remains unidentified.

TCR beta cDNA was made from approximately 500 ng total RNA with a constant-region primer. The TCR beta library was amplified through three nested multiplex PCR rounds in a modified ARM-PCR procedure. Running 9 to 10 cycles apiece, the first two PCR rounds relied on TRBV1-TRBV30 forward primers together with a C-beta reverse primer. TCRdb re-called the multiplex PCR reads with MiXCR, one entry per CDR3 protein. The repertoire holds 250,000 to 350,000 distinct CDR3 sequences, with nearly 60% as singletons. The clonotype was recovered from a woman younger than 45 with primary liver carcinoma and hepatitis B virus infection. The chain links TRBV6-6 to TRBJ2-7, with D possibly being TRBD2 (6 bases). The sample taken for sequencing was peripheral blood. DNA for the CDR3: TGTGCCAGCAGTTACTTCAATAGGGAAGCGGGTATCGAGCAGTACTTC. Protein sequence: CASSYFNREAGIEQYF.